This TCR beta chain is drawn from a study of cytomegalovirus exposure and HLA in healthy donors. About this clone: Its antigen remains unknown.

Study conclusions and caveats: It was approximately 170 TCR beta chains that were listed as cytomegalovirus-associated. As a later analysis showed, a missense DCLRE1C variant was linked to trimming of TCR beta V- and J-genes.

Trimming left V 1 base short and J 2 bases short, with 15 bases between. The CDR3 runs 17 residues. Germline CDR1 and CDR2: SGHRS and YFSETQ. PCR involved 60 Vbeta and 13 Jbeta primers. Here immunoSEQ multiplex PCR was the method, and the copy in TCRdb shows in-frame clones only, minus some. The table shows 30,000 to 40,000 clones, with more than 60% occurring only once. The source material was PBMCs. The clonotype originates from a man aged 45-65 years in good health and CMV-seropositive. This sequence joins TRBV5-1 and TRBJ2-2; D is perhaps TRBD2 (6 bases). The CDR3 DNA sequence: TGCGCCAGCAGCTTGACTAGCCCCAGTTACAACACCGGGGAGCTGTTTTTT. Its translation: CASSLTSPSYNTGELFF.